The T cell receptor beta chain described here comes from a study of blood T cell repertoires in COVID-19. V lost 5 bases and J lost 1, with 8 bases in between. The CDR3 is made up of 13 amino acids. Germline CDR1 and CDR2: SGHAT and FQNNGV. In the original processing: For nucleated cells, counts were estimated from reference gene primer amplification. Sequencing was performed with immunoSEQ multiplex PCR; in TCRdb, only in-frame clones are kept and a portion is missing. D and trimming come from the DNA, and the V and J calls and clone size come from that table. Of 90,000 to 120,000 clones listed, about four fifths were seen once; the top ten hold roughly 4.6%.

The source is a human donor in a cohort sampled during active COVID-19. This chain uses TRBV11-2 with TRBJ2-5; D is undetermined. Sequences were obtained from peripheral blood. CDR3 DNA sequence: TGTGCCAGCAGCCCCCAACTCCAAGAGACCCAGTACTTC. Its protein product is CASSPQLQETQYF.